One sample yielded the 27 T cell receptor beta chains listed below, sequenced in a study of T cell responses to AZD1222 COVID-19 vaccine. Repertoires were generated with immunoSEQ multiplex PCR, while TCRdb's copy carries only in-frame clones and drops some. The sample holds 100,000 to 150,000 clones, around 90% seen once. The specimen comprised peripheral blood, sampled on day 0 of AZD1222 vaccination. The receptor set was obtained from an adult in good health.

The chain recombines TRBV7-9 with TRBJ1-1; TRBD1 agrees at 8 bases. V shed 5 bases, J shed 2 bases, and the junction held 4 bases outside the gene matches. Looked up from germline, CDR1 is SEHNR and CDR2 is FQNEAQ (reference sequence). The CDR3 sequence is 14 residues long. CDR3 sequence: CASSDRGLNTEAFF. In nucleotides, the CDR3 is TGTGCCAGCAGCGACAGGGGACTTAACACTGAAGCTTTCTTT.

The genes are TRBV6-5 and TRBJ1-2; 9 nucleotides align to TRBD1. CDR3 length: 16 amino acids. Germline V CDR1 and CDR2: MNHEY, SVGAGI. Trimming took 0 bases from V and 5 from J; bases not matched to a gene: 7. Here the CDR3 DNA reads TGTGCCAGCAGTTACTCGGGACAGGGAGCCGGGTATGGCTACACCTTC. Residues: CASSYSGQGAGYGYTF.

This rearrangement joins TRBV7-6 to TRBJ1-5, with TRBD1 matching over 7 bases. The CDR3 has 14 residues. Trimming cost V 5 bases and J 4 bases; bases outside gene matches: 5. CDR1 SGHVS and CDR2 FNYEAQ come from the germline V gene. CDR3 coding DNA: TGTGCCAGCAGCCTAGACAGGGAGAATCAGCCCCAGCATTTT. This gives the protein CASSLDRENQPQHF. Full variable domain (remainder filled in from reference TRBV7-6 and TRBJ1-5): GAGVSQSPRYKVTKRGQDVALRCDPISGHVSLYWYRQALGQGPEFLTYFNYEAQQDKSGLPNDRFSAERPEGSISTLTIQRTEQRDSAMYRCASSLDRENQPQHFGDGTRLSIL.

V usage is TRBV10-3 and J usage is TRBJ2-2; D remains ambiguous. V was clipped by 7 bases and J by 5 bases, with 11 bases between them. The germline V gene has CDR1 ENHRY and CDR2 SYGVKD. The CDR3 extends over 13 amino acids. The CDR3 nucleotides are TGTGCCATCACGGAAGGCGGTACCGGGGAGCTGTTTTTT. Its protein product is CAITEGGTGELFF.

The V gene is TRBV15, the J gene TRBJ2-2; D is possibly TRBD1 (6 bases). V dropped 8 bases and J dropped 3 bases, with 13 bases sitting between them. CDR3 length: 14 amino acids. Germline V lookup: CDR1 LNHNV, CDR2 YYDKDF (reference sequence). The CDR3 DNA is TGTGCCACCGGGACACGGGCATACACCGGGGAGCTGTTTTTT. As protein: CATGTRAYTGELFF.

The chain joins TRBV11-1 to TRBJ2-2, with TRBD1 identical over 7 bases. Trimming cost V 4 bases and J 2 bases; bases outside gene matches: 7. The CDR3 is 16 amino acids. Germline CDR1 SGHAT, CDR2 FQDESV (reference sequence). This CDR3 is CASSSGQAKNTGELFF. CDR3 bases: TGTGCCAGCAGCTCTGGACAGGCTAAAAACACCGGGGAGCTGTTTTTT.

The rearrangement joins TRBV5-1 to TRBJ1-2, with a possible D match to TRBD1 (5 bases). Germline CDR1 SGHRS, CDR2 YFSETQ. V was shortened by 3 bases and J by 5 bases, with 26 bases between the two germline ends. The CDR3 has 18 amino acids. The CDR3 protein is CASSSGTEPNPAYYGYTF. CDR3 in DNA: TGCGCCAGCAGCTCCGGGACCGAGCCGAACCCGGCATATTATGGCTACACCTTC.

V and J are TRBV19 and TRBJ1-1; D is possibly TRBD1 (5 bases). This CDR3 has 11 amino acids. The ends were cut back, 4 bases at V and 7 bases at J, with 7 bases in the middle. Looked up from germline, CDR1 is LNHDA and CDR2 is SQIVND (reference sequence). DNA of the CDR3: TGTGCCAGTAGTAAGGGGTATGAAGCTTTCTTT. Translation: CASSKGYEAFF.

The gene calls are TRBV19 and TRBJ2-1; D gene unclear. This CDR3 region has 14 residues. Germline assignment: CDR1 LNHDA and CDR2 SQIVND (reference sequence). V was trimmed by 5 bases and J by 3 bases, leaving 11 bases between them. CDR3 nucleotide sequence: TGTGCCAGTAGTCCGCGGACCCGCTACAATGAGCAGTTCTTC. Translating gives CASSPRTRYNEQFF. Based on the CDR3 plus reference TRBV19 and TRBJ2-1, the full variable domain is DGGITQSPKYLFRKEGQNVTLSCEQNLNHDAMYWYRQDPGQGLRLIYYSQIVNDFQKGDIAEGYSVSREKKESFPLTVTSAQKNPTAFYLCASSPRTRYNEQFFGPGTRLTVL.

J is TRBJ2-2 and V is TRBV5-1, with 7 bases aligning to TRBD2. CDR3 length equals 15 residues. Germline values: CDR1 SGHRS, CDR2 YFSETQ. Trimming cost V 3 bases and J 0 bases; bases outside gene matches: 2. The CDR3 here is CASSSGGPNTGELFF. For the CDR3, the DNA is TGCGCCAGCAGCTCGGGGGGTCCGAACACCGGGGAGCTGTTTTTT.

The CDR3 protein is CASSLIYRVPTDTQYF. The CDR3 DNA is TGTGCCAGCAGCTTAATTTACAGGGTACCTACAGATACGCAGTATTTT. This rearrangement joins TRBV7-8 to TRBJ2-3, with D possibly TRBD1 on 6 matching bases. The CDR3 length is 16 residues. V was pared by 2 bases and J by 3 bases, with 15 bases between. Germline V gene data show CDR1 as SGHVS and CDR2 as FQNEAQ.

The chain uses TRBV2 and TRBJ2-5; D call uncertain. The CDR3 is 15 amino acids. The V and J ends lost 7 bases and 4 bases respectively, with 19 bases between them. CDR1 and CDR2 (germline): SNHLY, FYNNEI. The CDR3 sequence: CASKASTVVGETQYF. The CDR3 nucleotides read TGTGCCAGCAAGGCATCCACGGTAGTAGGAGAGACCCAGTACTTC. Together with reference TRBV2 and TRBJ2-5, the CDR3 gives the full variable domain: EPEVTQTPSHQVTQMGQEVILRCVPISNHLYFYWYRQILGQKVEFLVSFYNNEISEKSEIFDDQFSVERPDGSNFTLKIRSTKLEDSAMYFCASKASTVVGETQYFGPGTRLLVL.

The V call is TRBV6-1, the J call TRBJ1-1; D uncertain. The CDR3 sequence is 13 residues long. The V and J ends lost 1 base and 2 bases respectively, with 5 bases between them. Germline CDR1 MNHNS, CDR2 SASEGT. This chain's CDR3 is CASSEGGNTEAFF. CDR3 DNA sequence: TGTGCCAGCAGTGAAGGGGGTAACACTGAAGCTTTCTTT.

The rearrangement links TRBV5-6 to TRBJ2-7; D is uncertain. Germline assignment: CDR1 SGHDT and CDR2 YYEEEE. Trimming removed 4 bases at V and 7 bases at J, with 15 bases between. This CDR3 has 13 residues. The CDR3 sequence: CASSALSGEEQYF. DNA of the CDR3: TGTGCCAGCAGCGCTTTATCAGGTGAGGAGCAGTACTTC.

The CDR3 DNA is TGCGCCAGCAGCGAACCGGGACGGAACACTGAAGCTTTCTTT. Its translation: CASSEPGRNTEAFF. This chain uses TRBV10-2 with TRBJ1-1, with D perhaps TRBD1 (5 bases). V was cut by 6 bases and J by 1 base, with 12 bases left in between. This CDR3 is 14 amino acids long. The germline V gene has CDR1 WSHSY and CDR2 SAAADI.

CDR3 DNA sequence: TGTGCCAGCAGTTACTCGAGAGAACACGACACAGATACGCAGTATTTT. This codes for CASSYSREHDTDTQYF. V usage is TRBV6-5 and J usage is TRBJ2-3; D is ambiguous. V was cut by 0 bases and J by 2 bases, with 12 bases left in between. CDR3 length: 16 amino acids. The V gene's germline CDR1 is MNHEY and CDR2 SVGAGI.

The chain uses TRBV7-9 and TRBJ1-2, with unresolved D. The CDR3 is 13 amino acids. V shed 5 bases and J shed 4 bases, with 11 bases lying between them. Per the germline V gene, CDR1 is SEHNR and CDR2 is FQNEAQ (reference sequence). CDR3 protein: CASSEAGGYGYTF. DNA of the CDR3: TGTGCCAGCAGCGAGGCCGGTGGCTATGGCTACACCTTC.

This chain uses TRBV6-6 with TRBJ2-7, with D perhaps matching TRBD2 (6 bases). The germline gives CDR1 MNHNY, CDR2 SVGAGI (reference sequence). The CDR3 totals 14 residues. The V end lost 7 bases, the J end lost 2 bases, and 15 bases lay between the germline ends. CDR3 in DNA: TGTGCCAGCAAAGGGTTTAGCGGCACCTACGAGCAGTACTTC. Translated, it gives CASKGFSGTYEQYF.

The V gene is TRBV9, the J gene TRBJ2-1; D ambiguous. The CDR3 sequence is 17 residues long. Trimming left V 0 bases short and J 0 bases short, with 13 bases between. Germline CDR1 and CDR2: SGDLS and YYNGEE. The CDR3 region has the DNA TGTGCCAGCAGCGTAGACCCCGGGCCGAGCTCCTACAATGAGCAGTTCTTC. This gives the protein CASSVDPGPSSYNEQFF. The full variable domain, completed using reference TRBV9 and TRBJ2-1, is DSGVTQTPKHLITATGQRVTLRCSPRSGDLSVYWYQQSLDQGLQFLIQYYNGEERAKGNILERFSAQQFPDLHSELNLSSLELGDSALYFCASSVDPGPSSYNEQFFGPGTRLTVL.

This rearrangement joins TRBV6-1 to TRBJ1-1; D is uncertain. V shed 0 bases and J shed 0 bases, with 11 bases lying between them. This CDR3 contains 16 residues. The V gene's germline CDR1 is MNHNS and CDR2 SASEGT. DNA for the CDR3: TGTGCCAGCAGTGAAGCGCTTCAGGCCCTGAACACTGAAGCTTTCTTT. It yields the protein CASSEALQALNTEAFF.

The rearrangement joins TRBV4-3 to TRBJ1-2; D unresolved. This CDR3 is 14 amino acids long. The germline V and J ends were trimmed by 1 base and 5 bases, with 11 bases remaining between them. Germline CDR1 and CDR2: LGHNA and YSLEER. Here the CDR3 DNA reads TGCGCCAGCAGCCAAGGCATTTCGGAGTATGGCTACACCTTC. Residues: CASSQGISEYGYTF.

The chain links TRBV7-9 to TRBJ1-1, with unresolved D. The CDR3 extends over 11 amino acids. The germline CDR1 and CDR2 sequences are SEHNR and FQNEAQ (reference sequence). Trimming removed 7 bases at V and 7 bases at J, with 10 bases between. Written as DNA, the CDR3 is TGTGCCAGCAAAGGGAAGCATGAAGCTTTCTTT. It translates to CASKGKHEAFF.

With respect to this clone: Other DNA sequences in the same sample also yield this CDR3. V gene TRBV6-5 combines with J gene TRBJ2-2; D gene ambiguous. Germline CDR1 and CDR2: MNHEY and SVGAGI. Deletions cut 5 bases from V and 5 bases from J, with 9 bases between. This CDR3 is built from 13 residues. CDR3 amino acids: CASSKPSTGELFF. The CDR3 DNA reads TGTGCCAGCAGTAAACCCTCTACCGGGGAGCTGTTTTTT.

The V call is TRBV5-1, the J call TRBJ1-4; D not certain. The CDR3 is 19 amino acids. V was cut by 4 bases and J by 6 bases, with 28 bases left in between. The germline gives CDR1 SGHRS, CDR2 YFSETQ. The CDR3 sequence is CASSRNGRPGSWEYEKLFF. The CDR3 region has the DNA TGCGCCAGCAGCCGGAATGGCCGTCCGGGGTCTTGGGAGTATGAAAAACTGTTTTTT.

This clone came up a few times. The V gene is TRBV2, the J gene TRBJ1-3; no reliable D call. Looked up from germline, CDR1 is SNHLY and CDR2 is FYNNEI. This CDR3 has 15 residues. Deletions cut 2 bases from V and 0 bases from J, with 8 bases between. The CDR3: CASSEWTSSGNTIYF. The CDR3 nucleotides read TGTGCCAGCAGTGAATGGACCAGCTCTGGAAACACCATATATTTT.

The V and J genes are TRBV7-8 and TRBJ2-7; perhaps D is TRBD1 or TRBD2 (6 bases each). CDR1 and CDR2 (germline): SGHVS, FQNEAQ. The CDR3 covers 16 residues. The V gene lost 7 bases and the J gene lost 2 bases, with 21 bases spanning the gap. The CDR3 loop reads CASIFSGAGDTYEQYF. DNA for the CDR3: TGTGCCAGCATCTTTTCGGGGGCAGGGGATACCTACGAGCAGTACTTC. Full variable domain (rest looked up from reference TRBV7-8 and TRBJ2-7): GAGVSQSPRYKVAKRGQDVALRCDPISGHVSLFWYQQALGQGPEFLTYFQNEAQLDKSGLPSDRFFAERPEGSVSTLKIQRTQQEDSAVYLCASIFSGAGDTYEQYFGPGTRLTVT.

This sequence joins TRBV30 and TRBJ1-6; D not resolved. The CDR3 extends over 15 amino acids. Germline lookup yields CDR1 GTSNPN and CDR2 SVGIG (reference sequence). V was shortened by 8 bases and J by 5 bases, with 19 bases between the two germline ends. CDR3 loop: CAGVLRAWNNSPLHF. In DNA, the CDR3 is TGTGCCGGAGTTCTCCGGGCATGGAATAATTCACCCCTCCACTTT.